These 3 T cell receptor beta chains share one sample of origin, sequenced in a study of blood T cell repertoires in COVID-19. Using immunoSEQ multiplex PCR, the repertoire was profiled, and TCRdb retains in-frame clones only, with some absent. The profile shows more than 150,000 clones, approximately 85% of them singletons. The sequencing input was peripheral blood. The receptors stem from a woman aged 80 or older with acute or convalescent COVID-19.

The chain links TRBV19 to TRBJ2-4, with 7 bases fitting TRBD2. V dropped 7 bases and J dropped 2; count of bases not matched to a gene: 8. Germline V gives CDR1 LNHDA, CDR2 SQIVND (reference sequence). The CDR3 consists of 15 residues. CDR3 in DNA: TGTGCCAGTACCGATGGGAGGGTAACCAAAAACATTCAGTACTTC. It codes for CASTDGRVTKNIQYF.

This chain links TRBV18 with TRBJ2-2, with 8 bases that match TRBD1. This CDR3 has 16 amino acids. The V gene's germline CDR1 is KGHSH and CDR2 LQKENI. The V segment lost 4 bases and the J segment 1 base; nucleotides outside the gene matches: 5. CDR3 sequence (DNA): TGTGCCAGCTCACTAACCGGGACAGGGAACACCGGGGAGCTGTTTTTT. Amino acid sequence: CASSLTGTGNTGELFF.

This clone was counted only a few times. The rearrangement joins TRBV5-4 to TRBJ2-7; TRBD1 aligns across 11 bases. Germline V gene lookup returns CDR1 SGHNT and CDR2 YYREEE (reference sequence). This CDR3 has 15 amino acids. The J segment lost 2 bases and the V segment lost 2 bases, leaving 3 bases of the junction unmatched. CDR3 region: CASSLGDRGAYEQYF. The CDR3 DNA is TGTGCCAGCAGCTTAGGGGACAGGGGGGCCTACGAGCAGTACTTC.